The 10 T cell receptor beta chains presented below share a single source sample, sequenced in a study of shared T cell receptors in the human thymus. Here immunoSEQ multiplex PCR was the method, and the copy in TCRdb shows in-frame clones only, minus some. The data show roughly 560,000 clones, approximately 80% seen once. The same data also went into a second study, on human thymus T cells.

Sequencing was performed on thymocytes. Every receptor here comes from a boy in the first two years of life with a congenital heart defect.

This clone was picked up one time. The V call is TRBV4-2, the J call TRBJ2-7, with D tentatively TRBD2 (5 bases). Germline assignment: CDR1 LGHNA and CDR2 YNFKEQ. V was shortened by 5 bases and J by 3 bases, with 20 bases between the two germline ends. The CDR3 covers 16 residues. CDR3 coding DNA: TGTGCCAGCAGCACGCCGGTCGGGGATAGAATCTACGAGCAGTACTTC. Translation: CASSTPVGDRIYEQYF.

The chain employs TRBV30 and TRBJ2-7; 13 bases map to TRBD2. Per the germline V gene, CDR1 is GTSNPN and CDR2 is SVGIG (reference sequence). Trimming at V came to 0 bases and at J to 4 bases, leaving 9 bases not matched to a gene. The CDR3 consists of 17 residues. CDR3 sequence reads: CAWSVPPGLAGKYEQYF. The CDR3 DNA follows: TGTGCCTGGAGTGTCCCTCCGGGACTAGCGGGAAAGTACGAGCAGTACTTC. Full variable domain (remainder filled in from reference TRBV30 and TRBJ2-7): SQTIHQWPATLVQPVGSPLSLECTVEGTSNPNLYWYRQAAGRGLQLLFYSVGIGQISSEVPQNLSASRPQDRQFILSSKKLLLSDSGFYLCAWSVPPGLAGKYEQYFGPGTRLTVT.

The chain recombines TRBV6-1 with TRBJ1-2, with D perhaps matching TRBD1 (5 bases). This CDR3 has 16 amino acids. Per the germline V gene, CDR1 is MNHNS and CDR2 is SASEGT. Trimming stripped 1 base from V and 0 bases from J, with 12 bases between. The CDR3 coding sequence is TGTGCCAGCAGTGAAGTTCCGGGGGACTCTAACTATGGCTACACCTTC. Its protein is CASSEVPGDSNYGYTF.

This clone was picked up one time. The chain couples TRBV29-1 to TRBJ2-5, with 14 bases lining up with TRBD2. This CDR3 is 15 amino acids long. Germline-derived CDR1 and CDR2 are SQVTM and ANQGSEA. The V segment lost 6 bases and the J segment 1 base; nucleotides outside the gene matches: 4. The CDR3 spells CSVLGTSGSQETQYF. The CDR3 DNA is TGCAGCGTCCTCGGGACTAGCGGGAGCCAAGAGACCCAGTACTTC.

This clone has a single count. The same CDR3 also results from other DNA sequences found in this sample. V gene TRBV20-1 combines with J gene TRBJ1-2; D is uncertain. Trimming left V 0 bases short and J 8 bases short, with 7 bases between. The germline V gene has CDR1 DFQATT and CDR2 SNEGSKA (reference sequence). This CDR3 contains 11 residues. The CDR3 DNA sequence: TGCAGTGCTAGAGATGCAGCGGGCTACACCTTC. Amino acids: CSARDAAGYTF.

V is TRBV9 and J is TRBJ2-7, with D tentatively TRBD2 (7 bases). In germline, CDR1 is SGDLS, CDR2 YYNGEE. V was pared by 4 bases and J by 5 bases, with 22 bases between. The CDR3 has 16 residues. The CDR3 region is CASSPRGGVLAHEQYF. Here the CDR3 DNA reads TGTGCCAGCAGCCCTAGGGGGGGAGTACTTGCGCACGAGCAGTACTTC.

The CDR3 region is CASSLIRSQGPYGYTF. The CDR3 region has the DNA TGCGCCAGCAGCTTGATAAGGTCTCAGGGGCCTTATGGCTACACCTTC. The rearrangement uses TRBV5-1 and TRBJ1-2; D is perhaps TRBD1 (6 bases). There are 16 residues in the CDR3. Germline assignment: CDR1 SGHRS and CDR2 YFSETQ. V was trimmed by 1 base and J by 5 bases, leaving 18 bases between them.

V and J are TRBV4-3 and TRBJ2-7, with D perhaps matching TRBD1 (7 bases). Per the germline V gene, CDR1 is LGHNA and CDR2 is YSLEER. The CDR3 is 17 amino acids. Between the trimmed V and J ends, which lost 3 bases and 3 bases, there was a span of 21 bases. The CDR3 reads CASSQDSGGRGVYEQYF. The CDR3 coding sequence is TGCGCCAGCAGCCAGGACTCAGGGGGGCGGGGCGTCTACGAGCAGTACTTC.

V usage is TRBV6-1 and J usage is TRBJ2-2; no reliable D call. The CDR3 sequence is 15 residues long. The V end lost 5 bases, the J end lost 6 bases, and 16 bases lay between the germline ends. Germline V lookup: CDR1 MNHNS, CDR2 SASEGT. This chain's CDR3 is CASSPHLQDAGELFF. The CDR3 nucleotides read TGTGCCAGCAGTCCTCATCTCCAGGATGCCGGGGAGCTGTTTTTT.

The chain links TRBV2 to TRBJ1-4; 7 nucleotides match TRBD1. Per germline, CDR1 SNHLY and CDR2 FYNNEI. This CDR3 comprises 15 residues. The V and J ends lost 6 bases and 0 bases, in that order; junction bases with no gene match: 4. CDR3 nucleotides: TGTGCCAGCAGAGACAGGGTTCCAACTAATGAAAAACTGTTTTTT. As protein: CASRDRVPTNEKLFF.